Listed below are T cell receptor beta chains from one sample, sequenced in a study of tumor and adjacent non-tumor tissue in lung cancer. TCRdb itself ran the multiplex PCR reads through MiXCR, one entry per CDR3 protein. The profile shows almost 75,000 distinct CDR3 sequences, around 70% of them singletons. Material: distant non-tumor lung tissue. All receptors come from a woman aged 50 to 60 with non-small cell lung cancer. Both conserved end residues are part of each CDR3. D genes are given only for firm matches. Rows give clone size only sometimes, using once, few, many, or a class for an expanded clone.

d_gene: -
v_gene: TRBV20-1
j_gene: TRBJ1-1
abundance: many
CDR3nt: TGCAGTGCTGTACGTAGAGGGGACGGAATAGCTTTCTTT
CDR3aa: CSAVRRGDGIAFF

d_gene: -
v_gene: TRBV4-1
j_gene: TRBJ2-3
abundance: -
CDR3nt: TGCGCCAGCAGCCAAGACGGGACACGCTGGATAGATAGGCAGTATTTT
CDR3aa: CASSQDGTRWIDRQYF

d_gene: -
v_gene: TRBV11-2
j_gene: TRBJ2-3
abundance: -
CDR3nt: TGTGCCAGCAGATTAGATGGTAGTGGGGGGAGCACAGATACGCAGTATTTT
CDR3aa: CASRLDGSGGSTDTQYF

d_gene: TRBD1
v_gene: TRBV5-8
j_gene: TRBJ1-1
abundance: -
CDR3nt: TGTGCCAGCAGCACCCGGACAGGGGGTGAGAACACTGAAGCTTTCTTT
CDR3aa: CASSTRTGGENTEAFF

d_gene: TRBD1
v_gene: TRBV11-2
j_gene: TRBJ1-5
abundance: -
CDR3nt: TGTACCAACAGCGAAGACAGGGACCAGACCCAGCATTTT
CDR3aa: CTNSEDRDQTQHF

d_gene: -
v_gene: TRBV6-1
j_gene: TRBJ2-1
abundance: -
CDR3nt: TGTGCCAGCAGTGAAAGTGGCGCACCGAGCAATGTGCGGTTCTTC
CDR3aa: CASSESGAPSNVRFF

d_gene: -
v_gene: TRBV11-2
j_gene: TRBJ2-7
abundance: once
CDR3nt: TGTGCCACTCAGAACTTTTCAGCCTACGACCAGTACTTC
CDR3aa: CATQNFSAYDQYF

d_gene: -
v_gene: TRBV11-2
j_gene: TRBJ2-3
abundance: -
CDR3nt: TGTGCCAGCAGCTTGATAGGAGGGGCTGATACGCAGTATTTT
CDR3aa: CASSLIGGADTQYF

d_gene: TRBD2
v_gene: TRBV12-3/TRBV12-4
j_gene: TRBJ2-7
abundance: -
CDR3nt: TGTGCCAACAGTATCACTAGCGGGAAACTTGAGCAGTACTTC
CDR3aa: CANSITSGKLEQYF

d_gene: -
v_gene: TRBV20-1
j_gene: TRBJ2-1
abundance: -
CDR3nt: TGTACTGCCCCCAAGGGGGGGTCCTACAATGAGCAGTTCTTC
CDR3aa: CTAPKGGSYNEQFF

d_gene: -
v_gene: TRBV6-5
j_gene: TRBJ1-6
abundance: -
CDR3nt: TGTGCCAGCAGTTATGCCTCTTCCGGGAATAATTCACCCCTCCACTTT
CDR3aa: CASSYASSGNNSPLHF

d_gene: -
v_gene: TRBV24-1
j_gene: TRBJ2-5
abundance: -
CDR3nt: TGTGCCACCAGTGATCCCCTAGCGTACCCGCAAGAGATCCAGTACTTC
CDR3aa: CATSDPLAYPQEIQYF

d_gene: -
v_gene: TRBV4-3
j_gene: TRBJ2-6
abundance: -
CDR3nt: TGCGCCAGTAGCCAAGAAAGTGATGGGATCTCTGGGGCCAACGTCCTGACTTTC
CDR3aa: CASSQESDGISGANVLTF

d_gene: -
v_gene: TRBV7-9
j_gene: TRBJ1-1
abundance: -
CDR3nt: TGTGCCAGCAGCTTTAGTGGGTCGAGGGTCACTGAAGCTATCTTT
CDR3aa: CASSFSGSRVTEAIF

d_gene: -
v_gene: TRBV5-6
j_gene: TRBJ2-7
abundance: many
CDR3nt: TGTGCCAGCAACCCCGGGGTAGGCATGTCCTACGAGCAGTACTTC
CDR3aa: CASNPGVGMSYEQYF

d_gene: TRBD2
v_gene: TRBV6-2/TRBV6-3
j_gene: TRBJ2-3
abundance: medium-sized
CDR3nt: TGTGCCAGCAGTTACGCGGGACTAGCTAGAGATACGCAGTATTTT
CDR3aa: CASSYAGLARDTQYF

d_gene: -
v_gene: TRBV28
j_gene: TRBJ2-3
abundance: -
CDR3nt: TGTGCCAGCGGGAAGGCTAGTCCTCCAGATACGCAGTATTTT
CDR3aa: CASGKASPPDTQYF

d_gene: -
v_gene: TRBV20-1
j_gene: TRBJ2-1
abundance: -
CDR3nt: TGCAGTGCTAGAGAGGGTACGGGGGAGTTTCGGAATGAGCATTTCTTC
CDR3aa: CSAREGTGEFRNEHFF

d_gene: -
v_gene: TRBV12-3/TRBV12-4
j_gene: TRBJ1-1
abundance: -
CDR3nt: TGTGCCAACACCCTGGGGGGAGGTATGAACACTGAAGCTTTCTTT
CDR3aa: CANTLGGGMNTEAFF

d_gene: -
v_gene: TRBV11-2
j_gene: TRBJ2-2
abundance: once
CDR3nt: TGTGCCAGCATTGCGACAGGAAAGAACACCGGGGAGCTGTTTTTT
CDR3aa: CASIATGKNTGELFF

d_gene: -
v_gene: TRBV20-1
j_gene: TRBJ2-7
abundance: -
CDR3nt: TGCACTGCTAAGCCCCTGGACAGCTACGAGCAGTACTTC
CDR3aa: CTAKPLDSYEQYF

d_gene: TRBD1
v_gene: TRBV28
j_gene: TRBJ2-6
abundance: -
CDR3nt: TGTGCCAGCAGCGGGACAGGGGGTGGGAGGGCCAACGTCCTGAGTTTC
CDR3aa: CASSGTGGGRANVLSF

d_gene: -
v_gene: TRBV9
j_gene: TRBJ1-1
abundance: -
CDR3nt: TGTGCCAGCAGCGTAGAGAACACTGAAGCTTTCTTT
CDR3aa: CASSVENTEAFF

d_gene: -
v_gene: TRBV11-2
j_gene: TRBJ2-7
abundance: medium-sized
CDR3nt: TGTGCCAGCAGCTTAGGACTAGTTAGCTACGAGCAGTACTTC
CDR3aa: CASSLGLVSYEQYF

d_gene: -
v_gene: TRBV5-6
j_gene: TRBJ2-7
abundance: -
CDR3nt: TGTGCCAGCAGCTGGACAACCCGGGGGCCCGAGCAGTACTTC
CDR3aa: CASSWTTRGPEQYF

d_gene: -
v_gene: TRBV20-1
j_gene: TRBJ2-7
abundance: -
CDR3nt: TGCGATGTCCGTATAGCCGTGGGTACGTACGAGCAGTACTTC
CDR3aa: CDVRIAVGTYEQYF

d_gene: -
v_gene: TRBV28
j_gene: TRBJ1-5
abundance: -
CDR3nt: TGTGCCAGAAGATTTCAGGGGACGGATAGAAATCAGCCCCGGCATTTT
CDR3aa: CARRFQGTDRNQPRHF

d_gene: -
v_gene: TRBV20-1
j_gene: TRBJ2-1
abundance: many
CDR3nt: TGCAGTGCTAGTTCTGTGATTTTGATTAGTGAGCAGTTCTTC
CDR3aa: CSASSVILISEQFF

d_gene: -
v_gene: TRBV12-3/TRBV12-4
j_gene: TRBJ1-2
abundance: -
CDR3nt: TGTGCCAGCAGTTCGACAGATTATAACTATGGCTACACCTTC
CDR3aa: CASSSTDYNYGYTF

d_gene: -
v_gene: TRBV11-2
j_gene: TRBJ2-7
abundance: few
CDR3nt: TGTGCCAACTGCTCGGGGATAGGCCGGACCTACGAGCAGTACTTC
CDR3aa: CANCSGIGRTYEQYF

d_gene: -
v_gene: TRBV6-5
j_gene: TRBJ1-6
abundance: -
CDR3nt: TGTGCCAGCAGTTACGGCAGGAAGGGTTCACTCCTCCACTTT
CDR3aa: CASSYGRKGSLLHF

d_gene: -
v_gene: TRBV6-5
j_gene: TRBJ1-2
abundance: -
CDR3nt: TGTGCCAGCAGATACTTTCAGGGGAGCGGTGACTACACCTTC
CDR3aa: CASRYFQGSGDYTF

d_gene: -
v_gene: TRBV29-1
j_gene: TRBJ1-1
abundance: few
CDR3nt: TGCAGCGTAGAGGACCCCCTTAAGGGAGCTGAAGCTTTCTTT
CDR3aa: CSVEDPLKGAEAFF

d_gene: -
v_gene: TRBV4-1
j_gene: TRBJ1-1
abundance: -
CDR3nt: TGCGCCAGCAGCCAAGATCTGTACAGGGTCGACACTGAAGCTCTCTTC
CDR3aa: CASSQDLYRVDTEALF

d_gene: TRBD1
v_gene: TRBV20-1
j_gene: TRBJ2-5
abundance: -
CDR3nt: TGCATTGCTAGTGTCGGACAGGAGAGAGTGGAGACCCAGTACTTC
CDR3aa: CIASVGQERVETQYF

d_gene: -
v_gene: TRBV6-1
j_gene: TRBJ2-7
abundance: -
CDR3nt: TGTGTCTGCAGCTGGGACTCGAACTACGAGCAGTACTTC
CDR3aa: CVCSWDSNYEQYF

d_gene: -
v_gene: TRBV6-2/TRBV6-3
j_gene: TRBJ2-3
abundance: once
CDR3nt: TGTGCCAGCAGTTTCGAATCTATGGTATATGACAGCGGTCTTAATCAGCCCCAGTATTTT
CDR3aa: CASSFESMVYDSGLNQPQYF

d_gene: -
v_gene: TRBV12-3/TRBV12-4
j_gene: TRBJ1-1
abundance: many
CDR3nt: TGTGCCTCAAAAGGGTCAGCGATGAACACTGAAGCTTTCTTT
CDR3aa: CASKGSAMNTEAFF

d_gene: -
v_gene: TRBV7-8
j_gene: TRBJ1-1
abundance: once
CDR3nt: TGTGCCAGCAGCTTAAATTTGTTGGAGACCGAAGCTTTCTTT
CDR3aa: CASSLNLLETEAFF

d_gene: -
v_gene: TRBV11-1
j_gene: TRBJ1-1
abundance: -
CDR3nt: TGTGCCAGCAGCTTAGGTACCGGGGAAGGCACTGAAGCTTTCTTT
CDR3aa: CASSLGTGEGTEAFF

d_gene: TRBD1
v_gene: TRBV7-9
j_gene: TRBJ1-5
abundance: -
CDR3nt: TGTGCCAGCAGCCCCCAGGGGGCGAGGGGTCAGCCCCAGCATTTT
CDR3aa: CASSPQGARGQPQHF

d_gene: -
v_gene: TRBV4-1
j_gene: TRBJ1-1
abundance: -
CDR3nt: TGCGCCAGCAGCCGAGATCGTTACAGGGCGAACACTGAGGCTTTATTT
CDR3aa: CASSRDRYRANTEALF

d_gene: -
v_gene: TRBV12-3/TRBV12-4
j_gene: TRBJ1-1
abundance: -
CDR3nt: TGTGCCAGCAGTCTGCAGGGGTATGGGGCTTTCTTT
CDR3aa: CASSLQGYGAFF

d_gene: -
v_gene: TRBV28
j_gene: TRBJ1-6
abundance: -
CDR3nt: TGTGCCAGCAGTTTTAGTGGGGGCAGGGCTAAATCACCCCTCCACTTT
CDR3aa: CASSFSGGRAKSPLHF

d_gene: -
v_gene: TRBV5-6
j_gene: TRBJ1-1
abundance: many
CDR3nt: TGTGCCAGCAGCTTGGCATTCGGCTACACTGAAGCTTTCTTT
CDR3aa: CASSLAFGYTEAFF

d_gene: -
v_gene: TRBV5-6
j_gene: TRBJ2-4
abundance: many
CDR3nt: TGTGCCAGCAGCCCCTGGGGGGGGGCGAACATTCAGTACTTC
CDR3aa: CASSPWGGANIQYF

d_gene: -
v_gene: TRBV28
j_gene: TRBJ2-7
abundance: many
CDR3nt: TGTGCCAGCAGTTTAAATCGAATTGAGGCCGTTGGCTGGCGGTACAAACGCTCCTACGAGCAGTACTTC
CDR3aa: CASSLNRIEAVGWRYKRSYEQYF

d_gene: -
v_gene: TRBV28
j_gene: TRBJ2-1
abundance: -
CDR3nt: TGTGCCAGTACCACTCTGGGGGGTAGCTCCTACAATGGGCAGTTCTTC
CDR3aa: CASTTLGGSSYNGQFF

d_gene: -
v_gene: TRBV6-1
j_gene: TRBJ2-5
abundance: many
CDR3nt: TGTGCCGCCACCCAGGCGGTGGAGACCCAGTACTTC
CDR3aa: CAATQAVETQYF

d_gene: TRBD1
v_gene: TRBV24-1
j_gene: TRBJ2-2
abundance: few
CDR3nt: TGTGCCACCAGTGATTTAACAGGGGGGACCGGGGAGCTGTTTTTT
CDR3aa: CATSDLTGGTGELFF

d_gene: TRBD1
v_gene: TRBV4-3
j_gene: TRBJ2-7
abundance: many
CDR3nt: TGCGCCAGCAGCCAAGGACAGGGGGCAGACTCCTACGAGCAGTACTTC
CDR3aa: CASSQGQGADSYEQYF

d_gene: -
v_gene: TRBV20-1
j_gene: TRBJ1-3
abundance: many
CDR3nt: TGCAGTGCAAGCCGAATGGGGAGAAACACCATATATTTT
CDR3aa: CSASRMGRNTIYF

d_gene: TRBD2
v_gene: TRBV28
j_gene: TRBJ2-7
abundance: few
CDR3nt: TGTGCCAGCAGTTTACCCGGGACTAGCGTCGGCGAGCAGTACTTC
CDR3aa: CASSLPGTSVGEQYF

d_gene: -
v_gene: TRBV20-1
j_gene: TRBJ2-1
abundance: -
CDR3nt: TGCAGTGCTAGAGTCGACCCCAGGCGGAGTAACGATGAGCAGTTCTTC
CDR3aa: CSARVDPRRSNDEQFF

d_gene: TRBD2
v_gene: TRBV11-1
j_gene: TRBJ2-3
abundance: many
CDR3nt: TGTGCCAGCAGCGTCGGACTAGCGGGAGTGTCCACAGATACGCAGTATTTT
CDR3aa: CASSVGLAGVSTDTQYF

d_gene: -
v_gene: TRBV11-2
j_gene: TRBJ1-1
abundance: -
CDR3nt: TGTGCCAGTAGCTTAGCGGGAAAGAATACTGAAGCTTTCTTT
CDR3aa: CASSLAGKNTEAFF

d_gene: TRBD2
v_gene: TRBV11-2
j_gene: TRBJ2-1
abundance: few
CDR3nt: TGTGCCAGCGGCTTCGGGACTAGCGGAAATGAGCGGTTCTTC
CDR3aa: CASGFGTSGNERFF

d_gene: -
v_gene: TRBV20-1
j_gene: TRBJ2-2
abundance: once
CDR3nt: TGCAATGCCTGGCGCCGTGGAACCGGGAAGCTGTTTTTT
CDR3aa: CNAWRRGTGKLFF

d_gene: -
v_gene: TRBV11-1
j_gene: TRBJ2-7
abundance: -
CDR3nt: TGTGCCAGCAGTGGAAAGATAGAAATGGGCGTCGCGCAGTACTTC
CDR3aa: CASSGKIEMGVAQYF

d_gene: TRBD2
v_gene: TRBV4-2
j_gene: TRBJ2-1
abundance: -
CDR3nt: TGTGCCAGCAGCCAAGATTCGACTAGCGGGAGCATGTATGAGCAGTTCTTC
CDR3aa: CASSQDSTSGSMYEQFF